This T cell receptor (beta chain) stems from a study of OX40 agonist ivuxolimab in advanced cancers. Looking at the study overall: A diagnosis of hepatocellular carcinoma, melanoma, renal cell or head and neck cancer was present in dose-escalation patients. Cohort: approximately 83% men, mean age approximately 60, aged about 20 to 79. Notes on the study in general: Both blood CD4+ and CD8+ T cells showed clonal growth by week 6 at 0.1 to 3.0 mg/kg.

Only in-frame clones appear in the TCRdb table, and some are missing; sequencing was by immunoSEQ multiplex PCR. The table lists tens of thousands of clones, about 92% of them singletons. Any history of autoimmune disease or systemic immunosuppression disqualified patients. Points on this clone: The antigen remains unidentified.

V dropped 2 bases and J dropped 14 bases, with 24 bases sitting between them. This CDR3 region has 15 residues. CDR1 is LNHDA, CDR2 SQIVND, per germline (reference sequence). The receptor comes from an adult with an advanced solid tumor such as melanoma, head and neck, liver or kidney cancer. The V and J genes are TRBV19 and TRBJ2-5, with D tentatively TRBD2 (6 bases). Sample: CD4+ or CD8+ T cells sorted from blood, taken in a trial of the OX40 agonist ivuxolimab. The CDR3, as DNA: TGTGCCAGTAGTATATCGGCGACAGTGGGGGGAGAAATCTACTTC. As protein: CASSISATVGGEIYF. Together with reference TRBV19 and TRBJ2-5, the CDR3 gives the full variable domain: DGGITQSPKYLFRKEGQNVTLSCEQNLNHDAMYWYRQDPGQGLRLIYYSQIVNDFQKGDIAEGYSVSREKKESFPLTVTSAQKNPTAFYLCASSISATVGGEIYFGPGTRLLVL.